Presented here are 24 T cell receptor beta chains from one specimen sequenced in a study of cytomegalovirus exposure and HLA in healthy donors. With 60 Vbeta and 13 Jbeta primers, the PCR was carried out. Sequencing used immunoSEQ multiplex PCR; TCRdb keeps in-frame clones, though not all of them. The top ten clones hold about 14% of a sample with 180,000 or so clones, over 75% of them seen once. The sample taken for sequencing was PBMCs. These receptor sequences come from a man aged 50-59 years in good health and CMV-seropositive.

V and J are TRBV19 and TRBJ2-1, with 8 positions matching TRBD1. The CDR3 is 13 amino acids. V shed 8 bases, J shed 4 bases, and the junction held 4 bases outside the gene matches. The germline CDR1 and CDR2 sequences are LNHDA and SQIVND (reference sequence). The CDR3 sequence is CASQRTGYNEQFF. The DNA of the CDR3 is TGTGCCAGTCAGCGGACAGGGTACAATGAGCAGTTCTTC.

V usage is TRBV6-5 and J usage is TRBJ2-7, with 8 bases fitting TRBD2. Germline values: CDR1 MNHEY, CDR2 SVGAGI. Losses at the gene ends were 1 base for V and 2 bases for J; bases not matched to a gene: 4. The CDR3 has 15 amino acids. As DNA, the CDR3 is TGTGCCAGCAGTTACTACCAGCGGGGGCCCTACGAGCAGTACTTC. Encoded protein: CASSYYQRGPYEQYF.

V and J are TRBV2 and TRBJ2-7; D possibly corresponds to TRBD1 (6 bases). Germline V gives CDR1 SNHLY, CDR2 FYNNEI. The CDR3 covers 14 residues. V was trimmed by 8 bases and J by 3 bases, leaving 17 bases between them. In DNA form, the CDR3 reads TGTGCCAGCGAACCCCCCGGGACATACTACGAGCAGTACTTC. This sequence encodes CASEPPGTYYEQYF.

There are a few counts of this clone. This rearrangement joins TRBV4-1 to TRBJ1-1, with 8 nucleotides matching TRBD1. CDR3 length: 15 residues. CDR1 is MGHRA, CDR2 YSYEKL, per germline. The trim removed 4 bases at V and 5 bases at J, leaving 9 bases unmatched. CDR3 amino acids: CASSRGSDRGTEAFF. CDR3 DNA sequence: TGCGCCAGCAGCCGCGGGTCCGACAGGGGAACTGAAGCTTTCTTT.

The rearrangement links TRBV9 to TRBJ1-5; possible D gene TRBD1, 5 bases. Per germline, CDR1 SGDLS and CDR2 YYNGEE. The CDR3 has 16 residues. V lost 4 bases to trimming and J lost 3 bases, with 17 bases between them. Here the CDR3 reads CASSPGDSGFNQPQHF. The CDR3 DNA is TGTGCCAGCAGCCCTGGGGACTCCGGTTTCAATCAGCCCCAGCATTTT.

This chain connects TRBV4-1 to TRBJ2-1, with 15 positions matching TRBD2. The V gene's germline CDR1 is MGHRA and CDR2 YSYEKL. The CDR3 consists of 16 residues. V was clipped by 6 bases and J by 8 bases; unmatched bases: 8. CDR3 loop: CASSLRTSGGAHEQFF. DNA for the CDR3: TGCGCCAGCAGTCTGAGGACTAGCGGGGGGGCCCATGAGCAGTTCTTC.

The chain has TRBV27 and TRBJ1-1; 9 positions match TRBD1. V lost 6 bases, J lost 4 bases, and 3 bases stayed unmatched. The CDR3 length is 13 residues. The V gene's germline CDR1 is MNHEY and CDR2 SMNVEV (reference sequence). The CDR3 bases are TGTGCCAGCAGGGGGACAGGGTTCACTGAAGCTTTCTTT. Translated, it gives CASRGTGFTEAFF.

The V call is TRBV6-5, the J call TRBJ2-7; 8 nucleotides line up with TRBD2. Germline loops: CDR1 MNHEY, CDR2 SVGAGI. The V gene end was trimmed by 7 bases and the J gene end by 11 bases; junction bases not matched to a gene: 10. The CDR3 runs to 12 residues. CDR3: CASNAGTRAEYV. Here the CDR3 DNA reads TGTGCCAGCAACGCCGGGACTAGGGCTGAGTACGTC.

V and J are TRBV4-1 and TRBJ1-2, with 9 bases matching TRBD1. This CDR3 is 15 amino acids long. The germline CDR1 and CDR2 sequences are MGHRA and YSYEKL. J lost 5 bases, V lost 2 bases, and 6 bases had no gene match. The CDR3 sequence is CASSQTQGAGYGYTF. CDR3 in DNA: TGCGCCAGCAGCCAAACACAGGGGGCTGGGTATGGCTACACCTTC.

The rearrangement joins TRBV9 to TRBJ2-7; D is perhaps TRBD1 (6 bases). CDR3 length: 16 amino acids. Germline lookup yields CDR1 SGDLS and CDR2 YYNGEE. V lost 4 bases and J lost 7, with 24 bases in between. The CDR3 nucleotides read TGTGCCAGCAGCCCTCAATCCACAGGGTCCTCTCGAGAGCAGTACTTC. Translating gives CASSPQSTGSSREQYF.

This chain connects TRBV2 to TRBJ2-7; 7 bases match TRBD1. Unmatched junction bases numbered 5, after V lost 6 bases and J lost 3 bases. The CDR3 runs 13 residues. CDR1 is SNHLY and CDR2 is FYNNEI in the germline V gene. The CDR3: CASSQYRGYEQYF. In DNA form, the CDR3 reads TGTGCCAGCAGCCAATACAGGGGCTACGAGCAGTACTTC.

This clone was observed a few times. The chain carries TRBV7-8 and TRBJ2-7; D might be TRBD2 (5 bases). This CDR3 region has 15 residues. Germline loops: CDR1 SGHVS, CDR2 FQNEAQ. V was cut by 3 bases and J by 0 bases, with 12 bases left in between. CDR3 sequence: CASSFSGLVSYEQYF. DNA of the CDR3: TGTGCCAGCAGCTTCTCAGGACTCGTCTCCTACGAGCAGTACTTC.

In its sample, this clone was seen once. This rearrangement joins TRBV7-8 to TRBJ2-1, with D perhaps TRBD2 (5 bases). CDR3 size: 13 residues. Per germline, CDR1 SGHVS and CDR2 FQNEAQ. The V gene lost 1 base and the J gene lost 10 bases, with 11 bases spanning the gap. Here the CDR3 reads CASSLGRTGEQFF. CDR3 nucleotide sequence: TGTGCCAGCAGCTTAGGTCGAACGGGGGAGCAGTTCTTC.

The chain is built from TRBV6-5 and TRBJ1-5; D is perhaps TRBD1 (5 bases). Germline V CDR1 and CDR2: MNHEY, SVGAGI. V lost 2 bases and J 5 bases, leaving 13 bases between the germline ends. The CDR3 contains 15 residues. DNA of the CDR3: TGTGCCAGCAGTTACCGACAGTTCAGCGATCAGCCCCAGCATTTT. Translating it yields CASSYRQFSDQPQHF.

The rearrangement links TRBV27 to TRBJ2-1; 10 bases align to TRBD2. Germline V gene sequence: CDR1 MNHEY, CDR2 SMNVEV (reference sequence). V lost 6 bases, J lost 4 bases, and 6 bases stayed unmatched. CDR3 length: 15 residues. CDR3 nucleotides: TGTGCCAGCAGCTACCAAGCGGGGGGGTACAATGAGCAGTTCTTC. It yields the protein CASSYQAGGYNEQFF.

The chain uses TRBV2 and TRBJ2-3; maybe TRBD2 (5 bases). V dropped 1 base and J dropped 2 bases, with 10 bases sitting between them. Germline CDR1 is SNHLY and CDR2 is FYNNEI. The CDR3 runs 15 residues. The CDR3 DNA sequence: TGTGCCAGCAGTGAAGGCCGGGAACACACAGATACGCAGTATTTT. Residues: CASSEGREHTDTQYF.

This clone appeared a single time. V and J are TRBV5-4 and TRBJ2-1; TRBD2 is a possible D gene (5 bases). This CDR3 comprises 12 residues. Looked up from germline, CDR1 is SGHNT and CDR2 is YYREEE (reference sequence). V lost 2 bases and J lost 8, with 8 bases in between. The CDR3 DNA reads TGTGCCAGCAGCTTCCCCGGGGATGAGCAGTTCTTC. Amino acids: CASSFPGDEQFF.

V gene TRBV5-5 combines with J gene TRBJ1-1; maybe TRBD1 (6 bases). Per the germline V gene, CDR1 is SGHKS and CDR2 is YYEKEE (reference sequence). CDR3 length equals 15 residues. The ends were cut back, 4 bases at V and 5 bases at J, with 18 bases in the middle. CDR3 residues: CASSPLGGKRTEAFF. CDR3 nucleotides: TGTGCCAGCAGCCCCCTAGGGGGTAAGAGGACTGAAGCTTTCTTT.

This clone was found a few times. The genes are TRBV19 and TRBJ1-2, with 9 bases matching TRBD1. The V gene's germline CDR1 is LNHDA and CDR2 SQIVND (reference sequence). With V trimmed by 5 bases and J by 7 bases, 8 bases remained unmatched. The CDR3 has 14 amino acids. CDR3 sequence (DNA): TGTGCCAGTAGTTTAACAGGGGGCGCGCGTGGCTACACCTTC. Its protein product is CASSLTGGARGYTF.

CDR3: CASSTGTGISYEQYF. In DNA, the CDR3 is TGTGCCAGTAGCACCGGGACAGGGATTTCCTACGAGCAGTACTTC. This chain links TRBV19 with TRBJ2-7, with 9 bases aligning to TRBD1. Per germline, CDR1 LNHDA and CDR2 SQIVND (reference sequence). J gave up 1 base and V 6 bases, and 7 bases lay outside the gene matches. CDR3 length: 15 residues.

This chain links TRBV18 with TRBJ2-1; 8 bases map to TRBD2. The CDR3 is 17 residues long. Trimming cost V 0 bases and J 7 bases; bases outside gene matches: 11. Germline V gene sequence: CDR1 KGHSH, CDR2 LQKENI. The CDR3 reads CASSPPGSGGGQNEQFF. DNA of the CDR3: TGTGCCAGCTCACCACCAGGAAGTGGCGGGGGGCAAAATGAGCAGTTCTTC.

The chain employs TRBV27 and TRBJ2-2, with TRBD1 identical over 8 bases. The CDR3 loop spans 16 amino acids. The V gene's germline CDR1 is MNHEY and CDR2 SMNVEV (reference sequence). V gave up 5 bases and J gave up 0 bases; unmatched junction bases: 5. The CDR3: CASSLTGDSNTGELFF. In DNA, the CDR3 is TGTGCCAGCAGTCTGACAGGGGACTCGAACACCGGGGAGCTGTTTTTT.

The V gene is TRBV6-6, the J gene TRBJ2-3; 7 bases line up with TRBD2. The junction had 0 bases not matched to a gene; V was cut back by 0 bases and J by 6 bases. The CDR3 has 13 residues. Germline V CDR1 and CDR2: MNHNY, SVGAGI (reference sequence). This CDR3 is CASSYSGGDTQYF. Written as DNA, the CDR3 is TGTGCCAGCAGTTACTCGGGGGGGGATACGCAGTATTTT.

This clone was recorded a few times. V and J are TRBV19 and TRBJ1-1; tentative D call: TRBD1 (6 bases). The germline V gene encodes CDR1 LNHDA and CDR2 SQIVND (reference sequence). There are 16 residues in the CDR3. V shed 6 bases and J shed 4 bases, with 21 bases lying between them. The CDR3 sequence: CASSDVRGGGGTEAFF. In DNA form, the CDR3 reads TGTGCCAGTAGCGACGTGCGGGGGGGCGGGGGCACTGAAGCTTTCTTT.